The 4 T cell receptor beta chains below were found in one sample sequenced in a study of T-cell reconstitution after alpha-beta-depleted transplantation in children. It was with unique molecular identifiers that the TCRbeta library was prepared. Using its own MiXCR run on the PCR reads, TCRdb lists one record per CDR3 protein. The profile shows 400,000 to 550,000 distinct CDR3 sequences, over 9.5% of them singletons. The starting material was PBMCs, obtained before TCRalphabeta/CD19-depleted stem cell transplant. These receptors were collected from a child between 2 and 9 years old with inherited bone marrow failure, due to receive a stem cell transplant.

This clonotype was detected ten times or more. The gene calls are TRBV20-1 and TRBJ2-6, with 11 bases fitting TRBD1. The germline V gene has CDR1 DFQATT and CDR2 SNEGSKA (reference sequence). The CDR3 covers 16 residues. V shed 4 bases, J shed 2 bases, and the junction held 4 bases outside the gene matches. The CDR3 protein is CSATGQGAPGANVLTF. For the CDR3, the DNA is TGCAGTGCTACCGGACAGGGGGCGCCTGGGGCCAACGTCCTGACTTTC.

This clonotype came up many times. V is TRBV20-1 and J is TRBJ1-2, with TRBD1 identical over 7 bases. V was pared by 0 bases and J by 4 bases, with 2 bases of the junction left unmatched. CDR3 length: 13 residues. The germline V gene has CDR1 DFQATT and CDR2 SNEGSKA (reference sequence). This CDR3 reads CSARDRTGYGYTF. DNA for the CDR3: TGCAGTGCTAGAGATAGGACAGGCTATGGCTACACCTTC.

This clonotype was counted at least ten times. The chain carries TRBV11-2 and TRBJ2-5, with TRBD2 matching 9 bases. This CDR3 spans 14 amino acids. The ends lost 5 bases at V and 5 bases at J; junction bases unmatched: 6. Germline CDR1 is SGHAT and CDR2 is FQNNGV. CDR3 bases: TGTGCCAGCAGCGTGGGACTAGCCTGGGAGACCCAGTACTTC. It yields the protein CASSVGLAWETQYF.

This clonotype was found many times. This rearrangement joins TRBV3-1 to TRBJ2-3; no clear D gene. Germline CDR1 LGHDT, CDR2 YNNKEL (reference sequence). The CDR3 consists of 13 residues. V was trimmed by 5 bases and J by 4 bases, leaving 10 bases between them. CDR3 DNA: TGTGCCAGCAGCTACACCCCGTCAGATACGCAGTATTTT. This gives the protein CASSYTPSDTQYF.